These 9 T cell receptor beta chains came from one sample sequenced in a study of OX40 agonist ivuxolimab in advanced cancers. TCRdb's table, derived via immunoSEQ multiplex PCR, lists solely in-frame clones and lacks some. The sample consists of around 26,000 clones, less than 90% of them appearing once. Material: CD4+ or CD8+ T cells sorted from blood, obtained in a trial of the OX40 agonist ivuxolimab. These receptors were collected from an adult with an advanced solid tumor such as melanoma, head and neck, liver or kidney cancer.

The CDR3 spells CASSFGPYEQYF. DNA for the CDR3: TGTGCCAGCAGCTTCGGGCCCTACGAGCAGTACTTC. The V and J genes are TRBV7-9 and TRBJ2-7; no clear D. This CDR3 is built from 12 residues. Germline CDR1 is SEHNR and CDR2 is FQNEAQ (reference sequence). Deletions cut 3 bases from V and 2 bases from J, with 5 bases between.

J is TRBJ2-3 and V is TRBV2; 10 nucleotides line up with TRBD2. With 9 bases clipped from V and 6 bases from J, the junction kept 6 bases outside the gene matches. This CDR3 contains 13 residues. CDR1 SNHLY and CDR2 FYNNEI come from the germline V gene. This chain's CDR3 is CASQRGGGDTQYF. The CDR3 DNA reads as TGTGCCAGTCAGCGGGGGGGCGGGGATACGCAGTATTTT.

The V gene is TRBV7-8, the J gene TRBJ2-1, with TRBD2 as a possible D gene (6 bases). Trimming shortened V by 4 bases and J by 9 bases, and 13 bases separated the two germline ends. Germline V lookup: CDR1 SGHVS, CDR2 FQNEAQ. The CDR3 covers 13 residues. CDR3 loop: CASSSGRGFEQFF. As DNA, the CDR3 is TGTGCCAGCAGCTCCGGGCGGGGTTTTGAGCAGTTCTTC.

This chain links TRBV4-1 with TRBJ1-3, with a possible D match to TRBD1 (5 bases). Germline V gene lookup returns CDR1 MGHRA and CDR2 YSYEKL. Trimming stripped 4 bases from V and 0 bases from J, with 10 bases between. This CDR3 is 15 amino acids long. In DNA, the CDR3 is TGCGCCAGCAGCCCTACAGGTCACTCTGGAAACACCATATATTTT. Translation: CASSPTGHSGNTIYF.

The CDR3 DNA reads TGCGCCAGCAGCCCTTTAGCAATTCGGAACACTGAAGCTTTCTTT. Its protein product is CASSPLAIRNTEAFF. This chain links TRBV4-1 with TRBJ1-1; D is ambiguous. The V end was cut by 4 bases, the J end by 1 base, with 13 bases between. CDR1 and CDR2 from the germline V gene are MGHRA and YSYEKL. The CDR3 length is 15 residues.

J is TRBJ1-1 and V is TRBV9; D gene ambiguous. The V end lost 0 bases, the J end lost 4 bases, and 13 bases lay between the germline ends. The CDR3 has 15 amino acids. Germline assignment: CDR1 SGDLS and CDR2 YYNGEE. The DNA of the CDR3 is TGTGCCAGCAGCGTAGACGGGGAAGAGGGCACTGAAGCTTTCTTT. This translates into CASSVDGEEGTEAFF. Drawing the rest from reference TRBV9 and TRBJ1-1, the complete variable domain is DSGVTQTPKHLITATGQRVTLRCSPRSGDLSVYWYQQSLDQGLQFLIQYYNGEERAKGNILERFSAQQFPDLHSELNLSSLELGDSALYFCASSVDGEEGTEAFFGQGTRLTVV.

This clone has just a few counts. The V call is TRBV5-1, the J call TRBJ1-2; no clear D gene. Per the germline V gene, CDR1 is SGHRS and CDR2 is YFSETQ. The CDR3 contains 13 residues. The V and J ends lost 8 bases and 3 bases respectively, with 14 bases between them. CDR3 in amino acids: CASTGYQDYGYTF. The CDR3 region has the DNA TGCGCCAGTACGGGATATCAGGACTATGGCTACACCTTC.

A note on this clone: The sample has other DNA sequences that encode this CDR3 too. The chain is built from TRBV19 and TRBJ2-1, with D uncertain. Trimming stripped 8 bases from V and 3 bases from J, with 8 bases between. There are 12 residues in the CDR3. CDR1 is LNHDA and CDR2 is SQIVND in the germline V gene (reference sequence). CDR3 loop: CASSPSYNEQFF. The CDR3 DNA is TGTGCCAGTTCCCCCAGCTACAATGAGCAGTTCTTC.

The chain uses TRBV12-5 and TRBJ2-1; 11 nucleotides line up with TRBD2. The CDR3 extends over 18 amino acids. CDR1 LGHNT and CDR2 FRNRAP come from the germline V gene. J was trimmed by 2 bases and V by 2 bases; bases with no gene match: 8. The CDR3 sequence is CASGLSSGGPLPYNEQFF. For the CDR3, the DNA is TGTGCTAGTGGTTTGTCTAGCGGGGGGCCATTACCCTACAATGAGCAGTTCTTC.